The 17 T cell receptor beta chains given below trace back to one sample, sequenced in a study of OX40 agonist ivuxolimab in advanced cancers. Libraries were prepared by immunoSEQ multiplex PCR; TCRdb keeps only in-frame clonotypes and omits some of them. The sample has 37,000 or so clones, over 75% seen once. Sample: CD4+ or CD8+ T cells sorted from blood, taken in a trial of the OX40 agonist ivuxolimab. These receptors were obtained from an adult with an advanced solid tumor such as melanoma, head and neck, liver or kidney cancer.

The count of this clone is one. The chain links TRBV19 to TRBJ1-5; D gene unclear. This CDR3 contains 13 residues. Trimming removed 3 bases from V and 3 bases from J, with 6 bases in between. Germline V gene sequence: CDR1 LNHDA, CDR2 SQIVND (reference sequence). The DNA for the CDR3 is TGTGCCAGTAGTATGGATACCAATCAGCCCCAGCATTTT. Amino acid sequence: CASSMDTNQPQHF.

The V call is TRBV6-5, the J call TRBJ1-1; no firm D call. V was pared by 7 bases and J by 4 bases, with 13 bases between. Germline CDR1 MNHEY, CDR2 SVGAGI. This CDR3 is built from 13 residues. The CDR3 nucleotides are TGTGCCAGCACCCCCATCGGGTTCACTGAAGCTTTCTTT. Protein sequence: CASTPIGFTEAFF.

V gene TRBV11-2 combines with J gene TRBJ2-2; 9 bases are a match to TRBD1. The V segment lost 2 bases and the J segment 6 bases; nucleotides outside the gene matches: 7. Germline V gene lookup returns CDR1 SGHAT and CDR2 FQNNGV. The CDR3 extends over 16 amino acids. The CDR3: CASSLHTGTGSGELFF. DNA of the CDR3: TGTGCCAGCAGCTTACACACCGGGACAGGGTCCGGGGAGCTGTTTTTT.

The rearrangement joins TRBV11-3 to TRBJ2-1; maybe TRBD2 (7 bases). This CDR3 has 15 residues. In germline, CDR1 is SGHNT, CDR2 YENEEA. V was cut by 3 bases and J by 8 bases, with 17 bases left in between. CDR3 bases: TGTGCCAGCAGCTTGTGGGGCCGGGGGGCCGATGAGCAGTTCTTC. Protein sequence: CASSLWGRGADEQFF.

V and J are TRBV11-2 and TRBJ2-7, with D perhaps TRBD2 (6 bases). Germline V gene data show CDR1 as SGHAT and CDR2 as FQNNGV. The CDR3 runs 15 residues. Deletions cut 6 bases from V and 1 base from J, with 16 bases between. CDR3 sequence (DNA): TGTGCCAGCAGGGCGGGACTCTCGCGTTCCTACGAGCAGTACTTC. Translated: CASRAGLSRSYEQYF.

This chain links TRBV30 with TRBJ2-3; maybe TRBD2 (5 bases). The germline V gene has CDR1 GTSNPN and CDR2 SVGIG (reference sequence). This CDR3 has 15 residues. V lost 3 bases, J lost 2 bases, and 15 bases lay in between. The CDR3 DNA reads TGTGCCTGGAGAATGAGCGGTGACTTCACAGATACGCAGTATTTT. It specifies CAWRMSGDFTDTQYF. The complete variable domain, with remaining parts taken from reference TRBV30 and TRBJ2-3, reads SQTIHQWPATLVQPVGSPLSLECTVEGTSNPNLYWYRQAAGRGLQLLFYSVGIGQISSEVPQNLSASRPQDRQFILSSKKLLLSDSGFYLCAWRMSGDFTDTQYFGPGTRLTVL.

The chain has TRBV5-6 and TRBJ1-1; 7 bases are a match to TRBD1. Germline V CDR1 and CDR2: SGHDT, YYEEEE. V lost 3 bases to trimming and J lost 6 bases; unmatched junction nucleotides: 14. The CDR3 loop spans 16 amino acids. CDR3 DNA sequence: TGTGCCAGCAGCTGGTGGGCTGACAGGGATCCCCCTGAAGCTTTCTTT. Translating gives CASSWWADRDPPEAFF.

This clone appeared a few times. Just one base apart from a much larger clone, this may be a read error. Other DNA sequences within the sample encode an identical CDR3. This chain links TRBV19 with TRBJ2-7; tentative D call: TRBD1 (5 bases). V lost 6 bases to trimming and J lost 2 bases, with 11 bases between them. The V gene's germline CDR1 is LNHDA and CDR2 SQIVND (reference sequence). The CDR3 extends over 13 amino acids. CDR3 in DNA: TGTGCCAGTAGCCTAGACAGTACCTACGAGCAGTACTTC. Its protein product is CASSLDSTYEQYF.

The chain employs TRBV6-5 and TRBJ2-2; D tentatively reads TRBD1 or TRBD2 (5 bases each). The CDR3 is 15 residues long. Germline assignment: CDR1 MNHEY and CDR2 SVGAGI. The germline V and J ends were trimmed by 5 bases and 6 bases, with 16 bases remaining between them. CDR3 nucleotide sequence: TGTGCCAGCAGTCCAGGGAGATTGAAAGCCGGGGAGCTGTTTTTT. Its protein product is CASSPGRLKAGELFF.

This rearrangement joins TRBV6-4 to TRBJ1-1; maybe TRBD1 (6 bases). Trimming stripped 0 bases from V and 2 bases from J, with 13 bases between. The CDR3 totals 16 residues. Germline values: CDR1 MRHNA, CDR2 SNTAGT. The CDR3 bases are TGTGCCAGCAGTGACTCTGAACAGGGATTAAACACTGAAGCTTTCTTT. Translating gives CASSDSEQGLNTEAFF.

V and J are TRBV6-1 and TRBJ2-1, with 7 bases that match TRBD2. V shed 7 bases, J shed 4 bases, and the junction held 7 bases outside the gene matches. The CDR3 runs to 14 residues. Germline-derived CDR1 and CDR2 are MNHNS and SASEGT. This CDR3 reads CASKRAGDYNEQFF. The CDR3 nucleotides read TGTGCCAGCAAGCGGGCGGGGGATTACAATGAGCAGTTCTTC.

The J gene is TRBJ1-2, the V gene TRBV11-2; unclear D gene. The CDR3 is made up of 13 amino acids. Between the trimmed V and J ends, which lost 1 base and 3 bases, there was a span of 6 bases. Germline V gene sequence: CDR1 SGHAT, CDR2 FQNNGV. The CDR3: CASSLAVHYGYTF. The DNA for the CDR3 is TGTGCCAGCAGCTTAGCGGTTCACTATGGCTACACCTTC.

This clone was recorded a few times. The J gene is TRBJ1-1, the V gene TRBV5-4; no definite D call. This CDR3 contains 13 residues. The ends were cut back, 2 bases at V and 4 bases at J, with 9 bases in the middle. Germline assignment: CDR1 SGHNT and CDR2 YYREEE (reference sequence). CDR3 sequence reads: CASSLSETTEAFF. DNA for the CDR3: TGTGCCAGCAGCTTATCGGAGACCACTGAAGCTTTCTTT. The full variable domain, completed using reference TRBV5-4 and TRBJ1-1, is ETGVTQSPTHLIKTRGQQVTLRCSSQSGHNTVSWYQQALGQGPQFIFQYYREEENGRGNFPPRFSGLQFPNYSSELNVNALELDDSALYLCASSLSETTEAFFGQGTRLTVV.

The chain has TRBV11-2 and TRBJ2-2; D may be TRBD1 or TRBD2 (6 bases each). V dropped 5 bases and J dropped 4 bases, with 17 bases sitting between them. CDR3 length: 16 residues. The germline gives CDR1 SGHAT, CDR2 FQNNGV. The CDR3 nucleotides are TGTGCCAGCAGCGCGGGACACACAGACGCCACCGGGGAGCTGTTTTTT. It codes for CASSAGHTDATGELFF.

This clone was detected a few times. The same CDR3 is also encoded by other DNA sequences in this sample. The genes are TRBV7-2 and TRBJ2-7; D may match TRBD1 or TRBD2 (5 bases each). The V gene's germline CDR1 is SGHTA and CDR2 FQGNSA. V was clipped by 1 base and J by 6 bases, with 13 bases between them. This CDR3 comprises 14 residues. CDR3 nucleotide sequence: TGTGCCAGCAGCTTAGGGACTGGGGGTAGCGAGCAGTACTTC. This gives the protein CASSLGTGGSEQYF.

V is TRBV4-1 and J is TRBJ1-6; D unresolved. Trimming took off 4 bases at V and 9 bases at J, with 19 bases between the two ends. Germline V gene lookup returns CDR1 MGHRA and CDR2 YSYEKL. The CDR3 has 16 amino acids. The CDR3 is CASSLARSESGSPLHF. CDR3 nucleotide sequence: TGCGCCAGCAGCCTGGCGCGGTCCGAGAGTGGTTCACCCCTCCACTTT.

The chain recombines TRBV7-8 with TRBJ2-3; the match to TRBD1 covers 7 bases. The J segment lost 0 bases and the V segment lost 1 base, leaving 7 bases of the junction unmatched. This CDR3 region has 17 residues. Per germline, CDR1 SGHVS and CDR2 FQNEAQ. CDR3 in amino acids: CASSLEGALLSTDTQYF. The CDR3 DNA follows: TGTGCCAGCAGCTTAGAGGGGGCCCTGTTGAGCACAGATACGCAGTATTTT.